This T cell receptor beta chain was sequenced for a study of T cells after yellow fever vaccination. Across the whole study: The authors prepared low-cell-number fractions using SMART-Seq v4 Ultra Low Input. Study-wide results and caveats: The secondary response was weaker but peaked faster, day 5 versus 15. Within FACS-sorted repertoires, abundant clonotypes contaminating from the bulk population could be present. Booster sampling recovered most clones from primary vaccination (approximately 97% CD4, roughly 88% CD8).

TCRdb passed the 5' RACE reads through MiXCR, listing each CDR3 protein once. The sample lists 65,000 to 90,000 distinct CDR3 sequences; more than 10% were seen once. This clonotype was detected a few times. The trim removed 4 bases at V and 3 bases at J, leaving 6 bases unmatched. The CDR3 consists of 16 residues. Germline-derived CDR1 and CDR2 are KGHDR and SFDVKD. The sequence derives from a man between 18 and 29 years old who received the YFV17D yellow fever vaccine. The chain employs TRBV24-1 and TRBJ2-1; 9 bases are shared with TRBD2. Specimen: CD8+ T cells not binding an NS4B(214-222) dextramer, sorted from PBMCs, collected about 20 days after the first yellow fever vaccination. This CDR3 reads CATSDQRGDRYNEQFF. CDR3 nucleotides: TGTGCCACCAGTGACCAGCGGGGGGACCGCTACAATGAGCAGTTCTTC.